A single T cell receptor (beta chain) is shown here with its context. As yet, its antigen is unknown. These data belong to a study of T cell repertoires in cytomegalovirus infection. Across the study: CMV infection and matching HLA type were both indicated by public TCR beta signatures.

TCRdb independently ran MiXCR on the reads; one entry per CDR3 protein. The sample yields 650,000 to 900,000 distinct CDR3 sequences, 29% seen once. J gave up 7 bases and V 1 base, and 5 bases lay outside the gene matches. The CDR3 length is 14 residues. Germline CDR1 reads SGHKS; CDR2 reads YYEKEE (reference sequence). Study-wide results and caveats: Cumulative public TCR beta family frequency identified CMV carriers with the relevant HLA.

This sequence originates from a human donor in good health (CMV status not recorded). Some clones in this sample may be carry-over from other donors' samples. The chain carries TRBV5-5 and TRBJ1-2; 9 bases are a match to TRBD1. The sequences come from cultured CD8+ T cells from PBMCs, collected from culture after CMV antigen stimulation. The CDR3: CASSLTGTGLGYTF. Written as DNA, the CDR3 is TGTGCCAGCAGCTTGACCGGGACAGGGCTTGGCTACACCTTC. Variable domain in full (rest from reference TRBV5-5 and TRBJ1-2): DAGVTQSPTHLIKTRGQQVTLRCSPISGHKSVSWYQQVLGQGPQFIFQYYEKEERGRGNFPDRFSARQFPNYSSELNVNALLLGDSALYLCASSLTGTGLGYTFGSGTRLTVV.